A selection of T cell receptor beta chains follows, all from one sample in a study of human T cells and chemical hapten exposure. From the RACE reads, TCRdb called clonotypes with MiXCR, one entry per CDR3 protein. The table has 270,000 or so distinct CDR3 sequences, 7.7% seen once. The sample in question was whole blood, obtained in connection with sensitization to the hapten diphenylcyclopropenone (DPC). The receptors derive from a man younger than 35 with alopecia areata. Some clones in this sample may be carry-over from other donors' samples. Both conserved end residues are part of each CDR3. D genes are given only for firm matches. Some rows mark clone size as missing; the rest say once, few, many or name a class of expanded clone.

DNA: TGCGCCAGCAGCCAAGATCCCCCAGGCTCCTATAATTCACCCCTCCACTTT
CDR3: CASSQDPPGSYNSPLHF
D: -
V: TRBV4-3
size: -
J: TRBJ1-6

DNA: TGCGCCAGCAGTGATGGGGGGGGAGCCGGCTATGGCTACACCTTC
CDR3: CASSDGGGAGYGYTF
D: -
V: TRBV10-2
size: few
J: TRBJ1-2

DNA: TGTGCCAGCAGCTTACGGGGGACTGGGGCCAACGTCCTGACTTTC
CDR3: CASSLRGTGANVLTF
D: -
V: TRBV7-2
size: -
J: TRBJ2-6

DNA: TGTGCCAGCAGTGCTACAGGGGTGTTCGGCAATCAGCCCCAGCATTTT
CDR3: CASSATGVFGNQPQHF
D: TRBD1
V: TRBV27
size: -
J: TRBJ1-5

DNA: TGTGCCAGCAGCTTAACAGATACCGGGGCCAACGTCCTGACTTTC
CDR3: CASSLTDTGANVLTF
D: -
V: TRBV7-9
size: few
J: TRBJ2-6

DNA: TGTGCCAGCAGCCAAGAGAGACAGGGGGACCCTGGGGCCAACGTCCTGACTTTC
CDR3: CASSQERQGDPGANVLTF
D: TRBD1
V: TRBV4-2
size: -
J: TRBJ2-6

DNA: TGTGCCAGCAGCGGGGGACAGGGATTCCCTGGAAACACCATATATTTT
CDR3: CASSGGQGFPGNTIYF
D: TRBD1
V: TRBV11-2
size: -
J: TRBJ1-3

DNA: TGTGCCAGCAGCCATCCCCAGGTGAACTCCTACAATGAGCAGTTCTTC
CDR3: CASSHPQVNSYNEQFF
D: -
V: TRBV14
size: few
J: TRBJ2-1

DNA: TGTGCCAGCAGTTTCCCCGGGACAGACCTCCATTTT
CDR3: CASSFPGTDLHF
D: TRBD1
V: TRBV6-6
size: -
J: TRBJ1-5

DNA: TGTGCCAGCAGCTTAGGCCGAGACTATGGCTACACCTTC
CDR3: CASSLGRDYGYTF
D: -
V: TRBV11-2
size: many
J: TRBJ1-2

DNA: TGTGCCAGCAGCCCCCCTAGCGGGGGGGCCTCCAATGAGCAGTTCTTC
CDR3: CASSPPSGGASNEQFF
D: TRBD2
V: TRBV5-6
size: -
J: TRBJ2-1

DNA: TGTGCCAGCAGGCCGACAGGGGGAGGCTATGGCTACACCTTC
CDR3: CASRPTGGGYGYTF
D: TRBD1
V: TRBV5-6
size: many
J: TRBJ1-2